The 32 T cell receptor beta chains listed next were all sequenced from one sample in a study of shared clonotypes between healthy human individuals. Cells designated naive CD8 were CD45RO-negative and were positively selected for CCR7, with terminally differentiated effector memory CD45RA+ cells excluded. Method: immunoSEQ multiplex PCR; TCRdb's copy keeps in-frame clones and lacks some. Here the sample spans 600,000 or so clones, about 98% being singletons. Source material: naive CD8+ T cells sorted from blood. The source is a man between 25 and 39 years old in good health.

This clone was counted a single time. CDR3 DNA sequence: TGTGCCAGCAGTAATACAGGGGGCTGGGGCTACACCTTC. Its translation is CASSNTGGWGYTF. This chain joins TRBV6-5 and TRBJ1-2, with 9 bases lining up with TRBD1. This CDR3 comprises 13 residues. V lost 5 bases to trimming and J lost 8 bases; unmatched junction nucleotides: 6. CDR1 is MNHEY, CDR2 SVGAGI, per germline.

The V gene is TRBV7-6, the J gene TRBJ2-7; no clear D. V was clipped by 1 base and J by 1 base, with 11 bases between them. Germline V CDR1 and CDR2: SGHVS, FNYEAQ. The CDR3 is 15 amino acids. CDR3 nucleotide sequence: TGTGCCAGCAGCTTAGAGGCAGGAAGTTCCTACGAGCAGTACTTC. Amino acid sequence: CASSLEAGSSYEQYF.

This chain joins TRBV6-1 and TRBJ2-3, with 12 bases lining up with TRBD2. Trimming took 7 bases from V and 2 from J; bases not matched to a gene: 4. Germline assignment: CDR1 MNHNS and CDR2 SASEGT. There are 15 residues in the CDR3. The CDR3 sequence is CASKGLAGTTDTQYF. Written as DNA, the CDR3 is TGTGCCAGCAAAGGACTAGCGGGGACCACAGATACGCAGTATTTT.

This chain joins TRBV5-1 and TRBJ2-3; TRBD2 matches 9 bases. V shed 4 bases, J shed 0 bases, and the junction held 9 bases outside the gene matches. In germline, CDR1 is SGHRS, CDR2 YFSETQ. There are 17 residues in the CDR3. The CDR3 is CASSPSVAGVSTDTQYF. CDR3 bases: TGCGCCAGCAGCCCGTCCGTAGCGGGAGTAAGCACAGATACGCAGTATTTT. Supplemented by reference TRBV5-1 and TRBJ2-3, the full variable domain reads KAGVTQTPRYLIKTRGQQVTLSCSPISGHRSVSWYQQTPGQGLQFLFEYFSETQRNKGNFPGRFSGRQFSNSRSEMNVSTLELGDSALYLCASSPSVAGVSTDTQYFGPGTRLTVL.

With respect to this clone: Other DNA sequences in the same sample also yield this CDR3. The V and J genes are TRBV7-9 and TRBJ1-2; no firm D call. Germline lookup yields CDR1 SEHNR and CDR2 FQNEAQ (reference sequence). The length of the CDR3 is 12 residues. V lost 1 base, J lost 5 bases, and 5 bases lay in between. CDR3 nucleotide sequence: TGTGCCAGCAGCTTAGACAATTATGGCTACACCTTC. The encoded protein is CASSLDNYGYTF.

The chain uses TRBV2 and TRBJ1-1, with 7 bases lining up with TRBD1. The junction had 10 bases not matched to a gene; V was cut back by 6 bases and J by 3 bases. The CDR3 is 15 amino acids. Germline CDR1 and CDR2: SNHLY and FYNNEI. CDR3 region: CASRRDSDRDTEAFF. The CDR3 DNA sequence: TGTGCCAGCAGGAGGGATTCCGACAGGGACACTGAAGCTTTCTTT.

The chain couples TRBV30 to TRBJ1-2; perhaps TRBD1 as D (6 bases). This CDR3 region has 15 residues. Germline values: CDR1 GTSNPN, CDR2 SVGIG (reference sequence). V gave up 5 bases and J gave up 8 bases, with 24 bases separating them. CDR3 DNA sequence: TGTGCCTGGGTACAGAATTCGGGGGGCGCACAGGGCTACACCTTC. It encodes CAWVQNSGGAQGYTF.

CDR3 nucleotide sequence: TGTGCCAGCAGTGAACCGACAGGGCTGGATAGCAATCAGCCCCAGCATTTT. It translates to CASSEPTGLDSNQPQHF. The chain employs TRBV2 and TRBJ1-5; 7 nucleotides match TRBD1. Germline CDR1 and CDR2: SNHLY and FYNNEI. CDR3 length: 17 amino acids. V lost 2 bases to trimming and J lost 0 bases; unmatched junction nucleotides: 7.

The J gene is TRBJ2-1, the V gene TRBV29-1; 14 positions match TRBD2. J was trimmed by 5 bases and V by 4 bases; bases with no gene match: 7. The germline V gene has CDR1 SQVTM and CDR2 ANQGSEA. The CDR3 sequence is 16 residues long. The CDR3 bases are TGCAGCGTTGTGGGACTAGCGGGAGAAATAAACAATGAGCAGTTCTTC. Translating it yields CSVVGLAGEINNEQFF.

This clone came up once. The rearrangement joins TRBV4-1 to TRBJ2-3, with a weak D call TRBD1 (7 bases). Germline V gene sequence: CDR1 MGHRA, CDR2 YSYEKL. This CDR3 comprises 17 residues. Trimming shortened V by 1 base and J by 0 bases, and 14 bases separated the two germline ends. CDR3 in DNA: TGCGCCAGCAGCCAAGTTGTGACAGGGACTAGCACAGATACGCAGTATTTT. This sequence encodes CASSQVVTGTSTDTQYF.

This clone has a single count. The V call is TRBV4-1, the J call TRBJ1-1; D call uncertain. Germline assignment: CDR1 MGHRA and CDR2 YSYEKL. Trimming took 0 bases from V and 5 from J, leaving 7 bases between them. This CDR3 is 13 amino acids long. The CDR3 reads CASSQEAATEAFF. The CDR3 DNA is TGCGCCAGCAGCCAAGAGGCCGCTACTGAAGCTTTCTTT.

The chain recombines TRBV7-9 with TRBJ1-1, with a tentative D call TRBD1 (6 bases). With 1 base removed from V and 7 bases from J, the gap between germline ends came to 13 bases. The CDR3 spans 14 residues. Per the germline V gene, CDR1 is SEHNR and CDR2 is FQNEAQ (reference sequence). CDR3 amino acids: CASSLGGGPFEAFF. In nucleotides, the CDR3 is TGTGCCAGCAGCTTAGGCGGGGGCCCTTTTGAAGCTTTCTTT.

The chain uses TRBV7-6 and TRBJ2-5, with 11 nucleotides matching TRBD2. V shed 5 bases and J 3 bases; nucleotides not matched to a gene: 2. Germline V gene sequence: CDR1 SGHVS, CDR2 FNYEAQ. This CDR3 has 14 amino acids. As DNA, the CDR3 is TGTGCCAGCAGCCCACTAGCGGGAGAAGAGACCCAGTACTTC. It encodes CASSPLAGEETQYF.

This rearrangement joins TRBV6-5 to TRBJ2-1, with no clear D. Germline-derived CDR1 and CDR2 are MNHEY and SVGAGI. There are 15 residues in the CDR3. V shed 2 bases and J shed 0 bases, with 8 bases lying between them. The CDR3 loop reads CASSYGLSSYNEQFF. CDR3 bases: TGTGCCAGCAGTTACGGTTTGAGCTCCTACAATGAGCAGTTCTTC.

This clone was detected only once. The chain recombines TRBV6-5 with TRBJ2-7; perhaps D is TRBD1 or TRBD2 (5 bases each). V lost 0 bases, J lost 2 bases, and 14 bases lay in between. This CDR3 is built from 16 residues. In germline, CDR1 is MNHEY, CDR2 SVGAGI. The CDR3 here is CASSYSKGDHPYEQYF. The DNA of the CDR3 is TGTGCCAGCAGTTACTCGAAAGGGGACCACCCCTACGAGCAGTACTTC.

This clone occurred once. V usage is TRBV21-1 and J usage is TRBJ2-5. TRBV21-1 is an annotated pseudogene. This CDR3 spans 16 amino acids. The DNA for the CDR3 is TGTGCCAGCAGCAAAAGGGGGGAGTCCCAGGGGGAGACCCAGTACTTC. Translation gives CASSKRGESQGETQYF.

The chain has TRBV5-4 and TRBJ1-5, with 7 nucleotides matching TRBD1. Germline-derived CDR1 and CDR2 are SGHNT and YYREEE (reference sequence). CDR3 size: 16 residues. Trimming at V came to 4 bases and at J to 1 base, leaving 8 bases not matched to a gene. The DNA of the CDR3 is TGTGCCAGCAGCACGACAGGGATAGGAAGCAATCAGCCCCAGCATTTT. It is translated as CASSTTGIGSNQPQHF.

The V and J genes are TRBV6-1 and TRBJ2-7, with no clear D. The V end lost 2 bases, the J end lost 3 bases, and 8 bases lay between the germline ends. The CDR3 has 13 residues. Germline V lookup: CDR1 MNHNS, CDR2 SASEGT. The CDR3 region has the DNA TGTGCCAGCAGTGAAATTGGGCACTACGAGCAGTACTTC. This translates into CASSEIGHYEQYF.

This chain's CDR3 is CASSLDQGTEAFF. CDR3 nucleotide sequence: TGTGCCAGCAGCTTAGACCAGGGCACTGAAGCTTTCTTT. The J gene is TRBJ1-1, the V gene TRBV7-6; perhaps TRBD1 as D (5 bases). Trimming pared 1 base from V and 4 bases from J, leaving 7 bases between. There are 13 residues in the CDR3. Germline CDR1 SGHVS, CDR2 FNYEAQ.

The chain is built from TRBV6-1 and TRBJ1-1, with TRBD1 as a possible D gene (5 bases). V was shortened by 2 bases and J by 9 bases, with 19 bases between the two germline ends. The CDR3 is made up of 15 amino acids. CDR1 is MNHNS, CDR2 SASEGT, per germline. The DNA of the CDR3 is TGTGCCAGCAGTGAATGGGCCGGGGCTACAACCAAAGCTTTCTTT. Encoded protein: CASSEWAGATTKAFF.

The rearrangement joins TRBV7-3 to TRBJ2-1, with 11 positions matching TRBD2. The CDR3 spans 16 residues. J gave up 4 bases and V 4 bases, and 6 bases lay outside the gene matches. Germline V gene sequence: CDR1 SGHTA, CDR2 FQGTGA. CDR3 sequence: CASSSLAGGQYNEQFF. CDR3 nucleotides: TGTGCCAGCAGCTCCCTAGCGGGAGGCCAATACAATGAGCAGTTCTTC.

The V and J genes are TRBV29-1 and TRBJ2-1, with 8 bases identical to TRBD2. Trimming cost V 0 bases and J 8 bases; bases outside gene matches: 18. CDR1 is SQVTM and CDR2 is ANQGSEA in the germline V gene. The CDR3 has 18 residues. The CDR3, as DNA: TGCAGCGTTGAAGATTTTAGGGCGGACAGCGGGAGCGGGGATGAGCAGTTCTTC. Protein product: CSVEDFRADSGSGDEQFF.

V is TRBV4-1 and J is TRBJ2-1; D gene uncertain. The CDR3 has 14 amino acids. Germline assignment: CDR1 MGHRA and CDR2 YSYEKL. V dropped 2 bases and J dropped 8 bases, with 13 bases sitting between them. The CDR3 DNA sequence: TGCGCCAGCAGCCAAAGGACCAGAGGAGATGAGCAGTTCTTC. Translation gives CASSQRTRGDEQFF.

This chain links TRBV7-9 with TRBJ2-7, with D perhaps matching TRBD2 (6 bases). In germline, CDR1 is SEHNR, CDR2 FQNEAQ (reference sequence). Trimming stripped 4 bases from V and 6 bases from J, with 13 bases between. The CDR3 sequence is 13 residues long. The CDR3 is CASSSRDWLEQYF. The DNA of the CDR3 is TGTGCCAGCAGCTCCAGGGACTGGCTCGAGCAGTACTTC.

This clone was seen only once. The chain has TRBV28 and TRBJ2-5; D gene uncertain. Trimming cost V 6 bases and J 3 bases, with 5 bases left between them. Germline CDR1 reads MDHEN; CDR2 reads SYDVKM. This CDR3 is 11 amino acids long. The CDR3 nucleotides read TGTGCCAGCAGGTATGAAGAGACCCAGTACTTC. Translating gives CASRYEETQYF.

This chain connects TRBV19 to TRBJ2-1, with D hard to call. Germline values: CDR1 LNHDA, CDR2 SQIVND (reference sequence). The CDR3 spans 13 residues. V gave up 5 bases and J gave up 2 bases, with 7 bases separating them. The CDR3 DNA reads TGTGCCAGTAGTCGCCAGACCTACAATGAGCAGTTCTTC. As protein: CASSRQTYNEQFF.

The V gene is TRBV27, the J gene TRBJ2-1, with TRBD2 identical over 10 bases. This CDR3 contains 13 residues. Per germline, CDR1 MNHEY and CDR2 SMNVEV (reference sequence). The V and J ends lost 10 bases and 3 bases, in that order; junction bases with no gene match: 3. CDR3 sequence (DNA): TGTGCCACCGGGACTAGCGACTACAATGAGCAGTTCTTC. It codes for CATGTSDYNEQFF.

The chain links TRBV11-2 to TRBJ1-5, with unresolved D. Between the trimmed V and J ends, which lost 0 bases and 0 bases, there was a span of 6 bases. Germline CDR1 reads SGHAT; CDR2 reads FQNNGV. The CDR3 totals 15 residues. The CDR3 region is CASSLDAGSNQPQHF. The CDR3 DNA is TGTGCCAGCAGCTTAGATGCCGGTAGCAATCAGCCCCAGCATTTT.

This clone was observed a single time. This chain uses TRBV7-2 with TRBJ2-1; 11 bases map to TRBD2. This CDR3 is 17 amino acids long. After removal of 2 bases from V and 10 bases from J, the junction contained 13 bases not matched to a gene. Germline V gene lookup returns CDR1 SGHTA and CDR2 FQGNSA. The CDR3 here is CASSLLAGGLGIIEQFF. CDR3 in DNA: TGTGCCAGCAGCTTATTAGCGGGAGGGTTGGGGATAATAGAGCAGTTCTTC.

This clone was seen a single time. The gene calls are TRBV9 and TRBJ2-7; 9 nucleotides align to TRBD1. V lost 3 bases to trimming and J lost 7 bases; unmatched junction nucleotides: 2. Germline V gives CDR1 SGDLS, CDR2 YYNGEE. CDR3 length: 12 amino acids. The CDR3 loop is CASSGQGVEQYF. The CDR3 coding sequence is TGTGCCAGCAGCGGACAGGGGGTTGAGCAGTACTTC.

The chain carries TRBV27 and TRBJ2-5, with D possibly being TRBD2 (6 bases). The germline V and J ends were trimmed by 5 bases and 4 bases, with 14 bases remaining between them. In germline, CDR1 is MNHEY, CDR2 SMNVEV (reference sequence). The CDR3 extends over 14 amino acids. For the CDR3, the DNA is TGTGCCAGCAGTCCGTTAGCGGATTCAGAGACCCAGTACTTC. Its translation is CASSPLADSETQYF.

The V and J genes are TRBV5-4 and TRBJ2-1; D uncertain. This CDR3 comprises 11 residues. The V gene's germline CDR1 is SGHNT and CDR2 YYREEE (reference sequence). V lost 3 bases to trimming and J lost 8 bases, with 6 bases between them. For the CDR3, the DNA is TGTGCCAGCAGCTCACTCCATGAGCAGTTCTTC. Translation: CASSSLHEQFF.